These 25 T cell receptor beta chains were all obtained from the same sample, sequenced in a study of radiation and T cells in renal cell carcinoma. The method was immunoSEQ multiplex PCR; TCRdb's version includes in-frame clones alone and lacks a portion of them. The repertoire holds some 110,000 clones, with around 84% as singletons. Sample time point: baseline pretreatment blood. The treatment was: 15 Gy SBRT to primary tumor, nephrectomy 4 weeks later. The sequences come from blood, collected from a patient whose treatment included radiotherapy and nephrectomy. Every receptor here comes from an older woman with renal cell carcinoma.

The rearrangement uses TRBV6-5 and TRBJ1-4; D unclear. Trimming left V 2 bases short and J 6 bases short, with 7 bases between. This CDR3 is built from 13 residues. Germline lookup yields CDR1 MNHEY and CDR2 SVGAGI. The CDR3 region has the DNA TGTGCCAGCAGTTACAGTGGGGATGAAAAACTGTTTTTT. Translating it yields CASSYSGDEKLFF.

The CDR3, as DNA: TGTGCCTGGAGATTATCCGGGACAGGGAAATTCGAGCAGTACTTC. Its translation is CAWRLSGTGKFEQYF. The chain couples TRBV30 to TRBJ2-7; 9 bases are a match to TRBD1. Losses at the gene ends were 3 bases for V and 6 bases for J; bases not matched to a gene: 12. This CDR3 has 15 amino acids. Germline values: CDR1 GTSNPN, CDR2 SVGIG (reference sequence).

The CDR3 sequence is CASKLEGTGQTYTQYF. DNA of the CDR3: TGTGCCAGCAAACTGGAAGGGACAGGTCAAACTTATACGCAGTATTTT. The J gene is TRBJ2-3, the V gene TRBV27; 8 bases line up with TRBD1. The CDR3 has 16 amino acids. CDR1 and CDR2 (germline): MNHEY, SMNVEV (reference sequence). V shed 7 bases and J 7 bases; nucleotides not matched to a gene: 16.

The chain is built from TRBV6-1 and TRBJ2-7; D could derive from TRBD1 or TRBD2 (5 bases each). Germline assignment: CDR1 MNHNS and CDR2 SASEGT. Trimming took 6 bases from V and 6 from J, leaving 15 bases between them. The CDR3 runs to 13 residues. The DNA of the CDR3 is TGTGCCAGCAGCGAGGGGACCCCCTTCGAGCAGTACTTC. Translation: CASSEGTPFEQYF.

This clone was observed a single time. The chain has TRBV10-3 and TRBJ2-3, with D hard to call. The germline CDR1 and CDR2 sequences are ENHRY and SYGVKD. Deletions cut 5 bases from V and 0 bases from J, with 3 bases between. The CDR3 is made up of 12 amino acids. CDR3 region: CAISSSTDTQYF. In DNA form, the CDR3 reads TGTGCCATCAGTTCCAGCACAGATACGCAGTATTTT.

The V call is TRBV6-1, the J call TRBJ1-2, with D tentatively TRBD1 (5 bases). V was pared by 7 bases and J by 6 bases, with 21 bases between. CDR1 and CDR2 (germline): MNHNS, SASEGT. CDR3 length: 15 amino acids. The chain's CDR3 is CASTGFHPRGDGYTF. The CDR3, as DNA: TGTGCCAGCACCGGGTTCCACCCGCGGGGGGATGGCTACACCTTC.

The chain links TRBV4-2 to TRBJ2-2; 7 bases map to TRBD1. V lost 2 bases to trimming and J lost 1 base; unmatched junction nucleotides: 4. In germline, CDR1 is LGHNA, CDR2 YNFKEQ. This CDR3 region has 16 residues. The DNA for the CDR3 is TGTGCCAGCAGCCAATCCGGGACAGAGAACACCGGGGAGCTGTTTTTT. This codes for CASSQSGTENTGELFF.

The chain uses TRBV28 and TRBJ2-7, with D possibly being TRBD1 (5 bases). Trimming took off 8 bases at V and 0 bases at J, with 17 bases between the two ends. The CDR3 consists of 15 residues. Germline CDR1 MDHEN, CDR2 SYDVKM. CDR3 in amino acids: CASSEQVHLSYEQYF. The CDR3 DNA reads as TGTGCCAGCTCAGAACAGGTTCACCTCTCCTACGAGCAGTACTTC.

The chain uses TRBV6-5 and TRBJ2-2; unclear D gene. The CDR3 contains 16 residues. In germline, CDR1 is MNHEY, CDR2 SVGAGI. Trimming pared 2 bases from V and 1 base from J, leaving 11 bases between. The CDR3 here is CASSYPVTGNTGELFF. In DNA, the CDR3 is TGTGCCAGCAGTTACCCCGTAACGGGGAACACCGGGGAGCTGTTTTTT.

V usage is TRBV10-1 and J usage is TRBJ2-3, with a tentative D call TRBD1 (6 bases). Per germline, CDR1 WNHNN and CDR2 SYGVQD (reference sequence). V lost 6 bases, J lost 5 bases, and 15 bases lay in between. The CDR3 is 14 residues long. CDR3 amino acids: CASSDGTGIDTQYF. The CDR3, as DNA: TGCGCCAGCAGCGACGGCACAGGGATAGATACGCAGTATTTT.

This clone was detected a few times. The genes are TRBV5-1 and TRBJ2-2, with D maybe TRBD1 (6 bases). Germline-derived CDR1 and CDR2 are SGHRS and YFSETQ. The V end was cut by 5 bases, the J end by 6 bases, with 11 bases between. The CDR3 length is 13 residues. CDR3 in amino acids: CASRDSQAGELFF. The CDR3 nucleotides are TGCGCCAGCAGGGACAGTCAGGCCGGGGAGCTGTTTTTT.

As DNA, the CDR3 is TGCAGCGTGGTTACAGAGAACACTGAAGCTTTCTTT. Protein sequence: CSVVTENTEAFF. The V gene is TRBV29-1, the J gene TRBJ1-1; no reliable D call. V lost 6 bases and J 1 base, leaving 9 bases between the germline ends. The CDR3 length is 12 residues. The germline V gene encodes CDR1 SQVTM and CDR2 ANQGSEA.

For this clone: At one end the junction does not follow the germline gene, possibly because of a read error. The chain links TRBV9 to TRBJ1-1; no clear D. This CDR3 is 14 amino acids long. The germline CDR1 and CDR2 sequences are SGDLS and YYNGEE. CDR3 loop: CASSVSAMNPEAFF. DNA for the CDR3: TGTGCCAGCAGCGTTTCGGCCATGAACCCTGAAGCTTTCTTT.

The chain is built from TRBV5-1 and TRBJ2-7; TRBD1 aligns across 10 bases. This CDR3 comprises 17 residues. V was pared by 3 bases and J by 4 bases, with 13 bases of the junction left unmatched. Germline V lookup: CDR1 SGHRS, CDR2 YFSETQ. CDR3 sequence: CASSWTGTGDVRYEQYF. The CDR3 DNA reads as TGCGCCAGCAGCTGGACCGGGACAGGGGACGTTCGTTACGAGCAGTACTTC.

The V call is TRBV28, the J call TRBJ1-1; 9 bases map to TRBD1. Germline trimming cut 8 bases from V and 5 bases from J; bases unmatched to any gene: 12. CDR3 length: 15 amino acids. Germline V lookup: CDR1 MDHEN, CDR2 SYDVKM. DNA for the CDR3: TGTGCCAGCGGGGTGGGGACAGGGCGGTGGACTGAAGCTTTCTTT. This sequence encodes CASGVGTGRWTEAFF.

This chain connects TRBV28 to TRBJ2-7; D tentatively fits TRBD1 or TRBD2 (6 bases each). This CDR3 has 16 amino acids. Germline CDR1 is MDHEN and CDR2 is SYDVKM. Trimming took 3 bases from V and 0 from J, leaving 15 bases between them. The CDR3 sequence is CASSFRSGASSYEQYF. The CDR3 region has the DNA TGTGCCAGCAGTTTTAGGTCGGGGGCTAGCTCCTACGAGCAGTACTTC.

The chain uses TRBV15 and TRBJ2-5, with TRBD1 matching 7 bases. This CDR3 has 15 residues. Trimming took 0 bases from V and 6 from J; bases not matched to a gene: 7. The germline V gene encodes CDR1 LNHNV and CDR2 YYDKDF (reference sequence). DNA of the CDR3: TGTGCCACCAGCAGAGATAAGGGGGCTGAAAAGACCCAGTACTTC. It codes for CATSRDKGAEKTQYF.

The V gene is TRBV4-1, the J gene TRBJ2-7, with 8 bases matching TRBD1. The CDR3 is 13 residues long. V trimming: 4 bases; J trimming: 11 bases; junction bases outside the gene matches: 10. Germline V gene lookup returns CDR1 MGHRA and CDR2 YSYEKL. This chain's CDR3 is CASSRPDREEKYF. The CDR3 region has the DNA TGCGCCAGCAGCCGCCCGGACAGGGAAGAGAAGTACTTC.

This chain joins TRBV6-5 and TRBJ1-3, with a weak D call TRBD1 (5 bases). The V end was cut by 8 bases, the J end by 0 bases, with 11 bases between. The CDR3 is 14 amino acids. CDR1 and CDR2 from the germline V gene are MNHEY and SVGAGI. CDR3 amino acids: CASGDLASGNTIYF. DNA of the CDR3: TGTGCCAGCGGGGACTTAGCCTCTGGAAACACCATATATTTT.

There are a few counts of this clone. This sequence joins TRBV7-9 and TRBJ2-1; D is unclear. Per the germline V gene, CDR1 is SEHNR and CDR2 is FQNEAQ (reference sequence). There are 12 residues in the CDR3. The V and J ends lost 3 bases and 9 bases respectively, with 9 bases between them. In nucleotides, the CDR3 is TGTGCCAGCAGCTTGGGTTTAAGTGAGCAGTTCTTC. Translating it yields CASSLGLSEQFF.

CDR3 DNA: TGTGCCAGCAGCTTAGGACTAGCGGGAGGGACAGATACGCAGTATTTT. Translating it yields CASSLGLAGGTDTQYF. The chain carries TRBV11-3 and TRBJ2-3; TRBD2 agrees at 14 bases. The length of the CDR3 is 16 residues. Germline loops: CDR1 SGHNT, CDR2 YENEEA. V was pared by 1 base and J by 3 bases, with 0 bases of the junction left unmatched. Full variable domain (missing parts from reference TRBV11-3 and TRBJ2-3): EAGVVQSPRYKIIEKKQPVAFWCNPISGHNTLYWYLQNLGQGPELLIRYENEEAVDDSQLPKDRFSAERLKGVDSTLKIQPAELGDSAVYLCASSLGLAGGTDTQYFGPGTRLTVL.

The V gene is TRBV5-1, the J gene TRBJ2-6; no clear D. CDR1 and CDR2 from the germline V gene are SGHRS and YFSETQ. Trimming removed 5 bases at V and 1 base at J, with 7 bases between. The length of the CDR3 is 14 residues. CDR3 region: CASRPQSGANVLTF. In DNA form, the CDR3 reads TGCGCCAGCAGACCGCAATCTGGGGCCAACGTCCTGACTTTC.

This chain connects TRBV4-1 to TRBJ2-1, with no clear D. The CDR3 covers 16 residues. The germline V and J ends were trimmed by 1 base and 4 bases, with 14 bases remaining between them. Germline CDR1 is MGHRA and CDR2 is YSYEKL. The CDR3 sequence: CASSQVPRSTYNEQFF. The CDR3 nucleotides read TGCGCCAGCAGCCAAGTTCCCCGGTCGACATACAATGAGCAGTTCTTC.

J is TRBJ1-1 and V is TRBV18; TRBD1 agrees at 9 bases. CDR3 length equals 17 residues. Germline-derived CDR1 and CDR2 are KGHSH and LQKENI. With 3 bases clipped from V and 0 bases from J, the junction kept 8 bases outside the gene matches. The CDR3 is CASSPGWDRVLNTEAFF. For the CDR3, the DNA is TGTGCCAGCTCACCTGGTTGGGACAGGGTGTTGAACACTGAAGCTTTCTTT.

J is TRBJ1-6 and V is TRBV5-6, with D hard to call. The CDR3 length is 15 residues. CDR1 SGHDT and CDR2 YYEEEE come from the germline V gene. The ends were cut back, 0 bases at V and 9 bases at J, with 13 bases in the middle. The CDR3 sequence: CASSLVSGGGSPLHF. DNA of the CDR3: TGTGCCAGCAGCTTGGTGTCGGGAGGAGGTTCACCCCTCCACTTT.